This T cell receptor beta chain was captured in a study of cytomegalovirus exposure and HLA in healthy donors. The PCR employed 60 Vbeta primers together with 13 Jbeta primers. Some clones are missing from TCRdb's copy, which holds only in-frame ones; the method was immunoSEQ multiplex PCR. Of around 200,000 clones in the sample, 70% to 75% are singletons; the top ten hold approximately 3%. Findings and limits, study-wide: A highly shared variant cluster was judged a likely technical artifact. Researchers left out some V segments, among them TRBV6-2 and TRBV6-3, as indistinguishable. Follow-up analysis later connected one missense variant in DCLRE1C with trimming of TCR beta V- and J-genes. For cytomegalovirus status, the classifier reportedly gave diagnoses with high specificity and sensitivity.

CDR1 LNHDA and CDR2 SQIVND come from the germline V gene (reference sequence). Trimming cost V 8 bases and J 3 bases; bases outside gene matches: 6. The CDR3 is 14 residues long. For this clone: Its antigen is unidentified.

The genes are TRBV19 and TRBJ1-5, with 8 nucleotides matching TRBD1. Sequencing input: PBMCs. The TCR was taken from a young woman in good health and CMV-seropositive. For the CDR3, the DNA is TGTGCCAGTGGATGGACAGGGCCCAATCAGCCCCAGCATTTT. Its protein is CASGWTGPNQPQHF.